These T cell receptor beta chains were read from a single sample in a study of OX40 agonist ivuxolimab in advanced cancers. Profiled with immunoSEQ multiplex PCR; TCRdb holds only in-frame clones, not every one. The profile shows approximately 50,000 clones, 70% to 85% of them singletons. Sequences were derived from CD4+ or CD8+ T cells sorted from blood, sampled in a trial of the OX40 agonist ivuxolimab. The receptors were sampled from an adult with an advanced solid tumor such as melanoma, head and neck, liver or kidney cancer. Both conserved end residues are part of each CDR3. Fields, in order: J gene, V gene, clone size, CDR3 length, D gene, CDR3 DNA, CDR3 protein. The D gene is left open where the match is weak. Expanded clones are given a class, and other clones once, few, many or no size at all.

TRBJ2-5 TRBV7-6 NA 15 NA TGTGCCAGCAGCTCCTCAGGGGGAGGGCGAGAGACCCAGTACTTC CASSSSGGGRETQYF
TRBJ2-2 TRBV19 NA 17 NA TGTGCCAGTAGTACCTCCGGAAGGGGCCAATGGTCCGGGGAGCTGTTTTTT CASSTSGRGQWSGELFF
TRBJ2-1 TRBV5-6 NA 12 NA TGTGCCAGCAGCTTGAAGTGGGATGAGCAGTTCTTC CASSLKWDEQFF
TRBJ2-1 TRBV19 NA 15 NA TGTGCCAGTAGTATAGCGGGGTACTCCTACAATGAGCAGTTCTTC CASSIAGYSYNEQFF
TRBJ2-3 TRBV5-6 NA 11 TRBD1 TGTGCCAGCACCGACAGGGGGCGTACGTATTTT CASTDRGRTYF
TRBJ2-2 TRBV19 NA 16 TRBD2 TGTGCCAGTAGTATACTAGCGGGATCGAACACCGGGGAGCTGTTTTTT CASSILAGSNTGELFF
TRBJ2-7 TRBV6-6 once 15 TRBD2 TGTGCCAGCAGTTACCCCAGGGGCGGGAGGGAAGAGCAGTACTTC CASSYPRGGREEQYF
TRBJ2-7 TRBV5-1 NA 14 NA TGCGCCAGCAGCTTGCTAACGACTACCTACGAGCAGTACTTC CASSLLTTTYEQYF
TRBJ1-5 TRBV7-2 NA 16 TRBD1 TGTGCCAGCAGCTTAGGTGGGACAGGGAGCAATCAGCCCCAGCATTTT CASSLGGTGSNQPQHF
TRBJ2-3 TRBV5-1 NA 14 NA TGCGCCAGCAGCCAGGTGCCGCCAGCCGATACGCAGTATTTT CASSQVPPADTQYF
TRBJ2-2 TRBV19 NA 16 NA TGTGCCAGTAGTCCCTCCGGCCTAGCGAACACCGGGGAGCTGTTTTTT CASSPSGLANTGELFF
TRBJ1-5 TRBV19 NA 14 NA TGTGCCACCAAACGAGAAGGTAGCAATCAGCCCCAGCATTTT CATKREGSNQPQHF
TRBJ2-5 TRBV9 once 15 TRBD2 TGTGCCAGCAGCGTAGCGGCGGGAGGTAGGGAGACCCAGTACTTC CASSVAAGGRETQYF
TRBJ2-1 TRBV7-2 once 16 TRBD2 TGTGCCAGCAGCCAGGTTGCTAGCGGGTACTACAATGAGCAGTTCTTC CASSQVASGYYNEQFF
TRBJ2-1 TRBV5-1 NA 17 TRBD2 TGCGCCAGCAGCTTGGAGGCGAGCGGGATATCCTACAATGAGCAGTTCTTC CASSLEASGISYNEQFF
TRBJ1-3 TRBV4-1 NA 18 NA TGCGCCAGCAGCCAAGAAGCCTCCTTAGACATCTCTGGAAACACCATATATTTT CASSQEASLDISGNTIYF
TRBJ2-1 TRBV10-2 NA 15 TRBD2 TGCGCCAGCAAGGATCCGGGGGGGTCCTACAATGAGCAGTTCTTC CASKDPGGSYNEQFF
TRBJ2-7 TRBV28 NA 11 NA TGTGCCAGCAGACTCCACTACGAGCAGTACTTC CASRLHYEQYF
TRBJ2-5 TRBV7-9 NA 13 NA TGTGCCAGCACCAACCAGGGTGGTCAGACCCAGTACTTC CASTNQGGQTQYF
TRBJ2-1 TRBV7-9 NA 16 TRBD2 TGTGCCAGCAGCGAACGAGGACTAGGGCCCGTCGATGAGCAGTTCTTC CASSERGLGPVDEQFF
TRBJ2-2 TRBV27 NA 18 TRBD1 TGTGCCAGCAGTTTATCGCTAAACAGGGGACCAAACACCGGGGAGCTGTTTTTT CASSLSLNRGPNTGELFF
TRBJ2-2 TRBV5-8 NA 15 NA TGTGCCAGCAGCTTGATAGGGAGGAACACCGGGGAGCTGTTTTTT CASSLIGRNTGELFF
TRBJ2-3 TRBV9 NA 21 TRBD2 TGTGCCAGCAGCGTAGAAGCGGGAACGAGGATCCGACAAGGGAGCACAGATACGCAGTATTTT CASSVEAGTRIRQGSTDTQYF
TRBJ2-7 TRBV6-5 NA 12 TRBD1 TGTGCCAGCTCGGGACAGAACTACGAGCAGTACTTC CASSGQNYEQYF
TRBJ1-1 TRBV6-5 NA 13 NA TGTGCCAGCCGTCCCGGGTGGGACACTGAAGCTTTCTTT CASRPGWDTEAFF
TRBJ2-7 TRBV2 NA 16 NA TGTGCCAGCAGTGAAGGGGCCGTTGGGCCGGAAAACGAGCAGTACTTC CASSEGAVGPENEQYF
TRBJ1-5 TRBV7-9 NA 13 NA TGTGCCAGCAGCTCCATAGGCGGTCAGCCCCAGCATTTT CASSSIGGQPQHF
TRBJ2-7 TRBV27 NA 14 NA TGTGCCAGCAGTTTCTCCCTGGGGGTCTACGAGCAGTACTTC CASSFSLGVYEQYF
TRBJ1-3 TRBV7-8 once 11 NA TGTGCCAGCAGTCCAGGAAACACCATATATTTT CASSPGNTIYF
TRBJ2-2 TRBV18 NA 14 NA TGTGCCAGCTCCCCGGGGACGAACACCGGGGAGCTGTTTTTT CASSPGTNTGELFF
TRBJ2-1 TRBV6-6 once 14 NA TGTGCCAGCAGGCCGGAGAGCTCCTACAATGAGCAGTTCTTC CASRPESSYNEQFF
TRBJ1-6 TRBV28 NA 14 NA TGTGCCAGCAGTTTTGGACAGTCCGATTCACCCCTCCACTTT CASSFGQSDSPLHF
TRBJ2-7 TRBV23-1 NA 15 TRBD1 TGCGCCAGCAGTCAATCGGACAGGGCAACCTACGAGCAGTACTTC CASSQSDRATYEQYF
TRBJ2-7 TRBV6-1 NA 12 NA TGTGCCAGCAGAGGACAGACCTACGAGCAGTACTTC CASRGQTYEQYF
TRBJ2-7 TRBV7-8 NA 12 NA TGTGCCAGCAGCTTGGGCGCCTACGAGCAGTACTTC CASSLGAYEQYF
TRBJ2-3 TRBV19 NA 16 TRBD2 TGTGCCAGTAGCCCCAGGACTAGCGGATACACAGATACGCAGTATTTT CASSPRTSGYTDTQYF
TRBJ1-2 TRBV7-8 NA 13 NA TGTGCCAGCAGCTTAGGAGGAGTGAAGGGCTACACCTTC CASSLGGVKGYTF
TRBJ2-7 TRBV19 once 14 TRBD2 TGTGCCAGTAAAAGCGGACTAGACCGATACGAGCAGTACTTC CASKSGLDRYEQYF
TRBJ2-7 TRBV30 once 11 NA TGTGCCTGGAGCCCTTCCTACGAGCAGTACTTC CAWSPSYEQYF
TRBJ2-7 TRBV5-5 NA 16 NA TGTGCCAGCAGCGTTACCGGGACCCCCCTCTCCTACGAGCAGTACTTC CASSVTGTPLSYEQYF
TRBJ2-3 TRBV6-1 NA 15 TRBD2 TGTGCCAGCAGTCTGGTGCGGGAGGGCACAGATACGCAGTATTTT CASSLVREGTDTQYF
TRBJ2-2 TRBV15 NA 14 NA TGTGCCACCAGCCCGCCAGGGCTCACCGGGGAGCTGTTTTTT CATSPPGLTGELFF
TRBJ2-2 TRBV7-7 NA 15 TRBD1 TGTGCCAGCAGCCTGGACAGGGGGGACACCGGGGAGCTGTTTTTT CASSLDRGDTGELFF
TRBJ2-7 TRBV9 NA 16 NA TGTGCCAGCAGCGTACCGGAGGGGGCGAGGTCCTACGAGCAGTACTTC CASSVPEGARSYEQYF
TRBJ2-4 TRBV28 NA 16 NA TGTGCCAGCAGCCACCAGTTGGTGAACCCCAAAAACATTCAGTACTTC CASSHQLVNPKNIQYF
TRBJ2-7 TRBV5-5 NA 15 NA TGTGCCAGCAGCTTTTACCCAGGTCATGATTACGAGCAGTACTTC CASSFYPGHDYEQYF